The T cell receptor (beta chain) under discussion was sequenced for a study of regulatory T cells in long-lasting Graves disease. Libraries of TCR beta came from iRepertoire HTBI primers plus Arm-PCR of CDR3 regions. TCRdb redid the calling of the multiplex PCR reads with MiXCR, one entry per CDR3 protein. The sample records a few hundred thousand distinct CDR3 sequences, roughly 18% being singletons. There are 15 residues in the CDR3. With V trimmed by 6 bases and J by 4 bases, 5 bases remained unmatched. Time point specified: newly diagnosed GD, antithyroid drugs for less than 3 months. PBMC RNA was the source of the TCR library. This sample was also put to use in a study of T cells in Graves' hyperthyroidism and ophthalmopathy.

The receptor comes from a woman in her twenties or thirties with Graves disease. The rearrangement joins TRBV12-3 or TRBV12-4 to TRBJ2-6; 8 bases map to TRBD2. This specimen was peripheral blood mononuclear cells (PBMCs), taken at new diagnosis, from a patient treated with antithyroid drugs. CDR3 loop: CASRPGGAGANVLTF. DNA for the CDR3: TGTGCCAGCAGGCCCGGGGGGGCAGGGGCCAACGTCCTGACTTTC.